The rows below give T cell receptor beta chains drawn from one sample of a study of T cell responses to AZD1222 COVID-19 vaccine. The table came from immunoSEQ multiplex PCR; TCRdb's copy has only in-frame clones and leaves some out. The sample holds approximately 100,000 clones, over 75% seen once. The material sequenced was peripheral blood, taken on day 0 of AZD1222 vaccination. The receptors shown here come from an adult in good health. CDR3s leave out the opening cysteine and the closing phenylalanine or tryptophan. The D gene is left open where the match is weak.

>TRBJ1-1|NA|TRBV4-1
ASSPRPFRTQNTEAF
>TRBJ1-6|NA|TRBV19
ASSIVENSPLH
>TRBJ2-1|NA|TRBV7-2
ASSSEGYYSYNEQF
>TRBJ2-1|NA|TRBV4-1
ASSQGANEQF
>TRBJ1-2|NA|TRBV30
AWIRQGPNYGYT
>TRBJ2-5|TRBD2|TRBV19
ASSLGLVGNFQETQY
>TRBJ2-7|TRBD2|TRBV9
ASSMGLAATYEQY
>TRBJ2-3|NA|TRBV6-5
ASRRGLSTQY
>TRBJ1-2|NA|TRBV15
ATSRDSVGGYPNYGYT
>TRBJ2-4|TRBD1|TRBV7-2
ASSPIQGWAKNIQY
>TRBJ2-3|TRBD2|TRBV12-3/TRBV12-4
ASSSGGTQY
>TRBJ2-2|NA|TRBV25-1
ATNPSADLGELF
>TRBJ2-5|NA|TRBV29-1
SVEEASGETQY
>TRBJ2-5|NA|TRBV5-4
ASSTQGAQETQY
>TRBJ2-6|NA|TRBV9
ASSVYWAGSSGANVLT
>TRBJ1-1|NA|TRBV9
ASSVQAGVNTEAF
>TRBJ1-5|NA|TRBV27
ASGAGEAQPQH
>TRBJ1-2|NA|TRBV2
ASSASRGDYGYT
>TRBJ2-3|TRBD2|TRBV5-1
ASSLGGGGQTRTDTQY
>TRBJ1-1|NA|TRBV30
AWSVYGRDTEAF
>TRBJ1-2|NA|TRBV3-1/TRBV3-2
ASSQAGLYGYT
>TRBJ2-1|TRBD1|TRBV13
ASSPSRDRGYNEQF
>TRBJ2-3|NA|TRBV5-4
ASSLGRASGGAPDTQY
>TRBJ2-1|NA|TRBV4-1
ASSQETEWGGNNEQF
>TRBJ1-6|NA|TRBV5-4
ASSRGDPWSPLH
>TRBJ1-1|TRBD1|TRBV7-3
ASSLAGTGSNEAF
>TRBJ1-2|NA|TRBV5-1
ASSLLLGEQDGYT
>TRBJ1-1|NA|TRBV29-1
SVEGTENTEAF
>TRBJ2-7|NA|TRBV4-1
ASSQGPHPAYEQY
>TRBJ2-1|NA|TRBV12-3/TRBV12-4
ASSWVRDNEQF
>TRBJ2-2|NA|TRBV14
ASEGGAYTGELF
>TRBJ1-1|NA|TRBV7-9
ASSPPDSFLNTEAF
>TRBJ2-7|NA|TRBV7-9
ASSPRGGSPYEQY
>TRBJ2-5|TRBD1|TRBV6-6
ASSWGQGQTQY
>TRBJ2-1|NA|TRBV15
ATSRGGEKFIQF
>TRBJ2-1|NA|TRBV11-3
ASSARASGGTSSYNEQF
>TRBJ2-1|TRBD2|TRBV19
ASRERGGINNEQF
>TRBJ1-2|NA|TRBV6-5
ASSYVAGEVYGYT
>TRBJ2-3|TRBD2|TRBV4-2
ASSQDAIAGVSSTDTQY
>TRBJ1-1|NA|TRBV7-3
ASSLSSTAEAF
>TRBJ2-3|NA|TRBV11-3
ASSSPRGTGNTDTQY
>TRBJ2-2|TRBD1|TRBV5-6
ASSHGTGPFGTGELF
>TRBJ2-3|TRBD2|TRBV10-1
ASSGGGEMDTQY
>TRBJ1-1|TRBD1|TRBV29-1
SVHRGGNTEAF
>TRBJ1-6|NA|TRBV7-6
ASSPFTVNSPLH
>TRBJ2-7|NA|TRBV14
ASSQTLGAGEQY
>TRBJ2-7|NA|TRBV10-2
ASRPGGLFYEQY
>TRBJ2-1|TRBD1|TRBV10-1
ASSESEYRTGGNEQF
>TRBJ1-1|TRBD1|TRBV9
ASSTMTGGDTEAF
>TRBJ1-1|NA|TRBV7-9
ASSPYVGLGTEAF
>TRBJ2-3|NA|TRBV5-5
ASSLVSRTDTQY
>TRBJ2-3|TRBD2|TRBV7-2
ASSLGGGAGDTQY
>TRBJ1-5|NA|TRBV6-1
ASSEAIQPQH
>TRBJ1-5|NA|TRBV19
ASSIELQRGNQPQH
>TRBJ2-1|TRBD2|TRBV7-3
ASSSGVNYNEQF
>TRBJ2-2|NA|TRBV4-1
ASSQGVRVNTGELF
>TRBJ2-1|NA|TRBV2
ASSEATGRYNEQF
>TRBJ2-7|NA|TRBV5-1
ASSFDSGPTYEQY
>TRBJ2-7|NA|TRBV2
ASRETRDEQY
>TRBJ2-5|NA|TRBV5-6
ASSLLPGLSY